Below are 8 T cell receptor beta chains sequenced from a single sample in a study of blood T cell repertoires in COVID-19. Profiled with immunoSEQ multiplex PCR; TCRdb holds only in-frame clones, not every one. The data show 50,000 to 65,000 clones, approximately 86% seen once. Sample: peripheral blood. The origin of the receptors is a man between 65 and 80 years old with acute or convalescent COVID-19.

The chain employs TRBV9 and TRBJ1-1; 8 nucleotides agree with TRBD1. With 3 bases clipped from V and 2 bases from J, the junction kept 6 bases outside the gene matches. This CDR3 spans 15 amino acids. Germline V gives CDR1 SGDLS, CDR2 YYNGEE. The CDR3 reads CASSAGQGYNTEAFF. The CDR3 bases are TGTGCCAGCAGCGCCGGACAGGGATATAACACTGAAGCTTTCTTT.

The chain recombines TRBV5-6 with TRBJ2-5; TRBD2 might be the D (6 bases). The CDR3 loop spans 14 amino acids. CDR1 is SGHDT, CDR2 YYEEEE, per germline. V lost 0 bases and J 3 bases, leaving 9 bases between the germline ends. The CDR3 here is CASSLGLVEETQYF. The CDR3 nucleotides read TGTGCCAGCAGCTTGGGACTAGTGGAAGAGACCCAGTACTTC. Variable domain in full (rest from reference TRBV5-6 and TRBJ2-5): DAGVTQSPTHLIKTRGQQVTLRCSPKSGHDTVSWYQQALGQGPQFIFQYYEEEERQRGNFPDRFSGHQFPNYSSELNVNALLLGDSALYLCASSLGLVEETQYFGPGTRLLVL.

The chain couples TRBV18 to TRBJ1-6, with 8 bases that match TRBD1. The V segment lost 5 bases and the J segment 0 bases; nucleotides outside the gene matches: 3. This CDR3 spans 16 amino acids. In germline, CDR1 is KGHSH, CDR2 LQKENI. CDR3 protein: CASSGQGTSYNSPLHF. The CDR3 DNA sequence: TGTGCCAGCTCAGGACAGGGAACCTCCTATAATTCACCCCTCCACTTT.

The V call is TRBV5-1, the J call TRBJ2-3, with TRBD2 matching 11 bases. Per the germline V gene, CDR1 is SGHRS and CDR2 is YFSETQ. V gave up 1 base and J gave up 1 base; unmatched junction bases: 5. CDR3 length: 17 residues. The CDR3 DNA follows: TGCGCCAGCAGCTTGCTGGGGACTAGCGGAGGCACAGATACGCAGTATTTT. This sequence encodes CASSLLGTSGGTDTQYF.

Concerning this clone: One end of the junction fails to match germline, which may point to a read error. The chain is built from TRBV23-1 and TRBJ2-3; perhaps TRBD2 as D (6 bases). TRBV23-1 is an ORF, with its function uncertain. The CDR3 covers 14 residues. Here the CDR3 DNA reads TGCGCCAGCAGTCCACCCCCCGGGGAGGTGGCTCTGTGTTTT. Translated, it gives CASSPPPGEVALCF.

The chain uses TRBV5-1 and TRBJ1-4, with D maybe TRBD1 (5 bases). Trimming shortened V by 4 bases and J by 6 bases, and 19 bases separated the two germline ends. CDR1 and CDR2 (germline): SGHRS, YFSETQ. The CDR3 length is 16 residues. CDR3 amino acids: CASSPGGDLGDEKLFF. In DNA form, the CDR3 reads TGCGCCAGCAGCCCTGGCGGGGACCTCGGGGATGAAAAACTGTTTTTT.

The CDR3: CASSPEQGQETQYF. DNA for the CDR3: TGTGCCAGCTCACCAGAGCAGGGGCAAGAGACCCAGTACTTC. The chain employs TRBV18 and TRBJ2-5, with D possibly TRBD1 on 6 matching bases. Trimming removed 2 bases at V and 2 bases at J, with 9 bases between. There are 14 residues in the CDR3. CDR1 and CDR2 from the germline V gene are KGHSH and LQKENI.

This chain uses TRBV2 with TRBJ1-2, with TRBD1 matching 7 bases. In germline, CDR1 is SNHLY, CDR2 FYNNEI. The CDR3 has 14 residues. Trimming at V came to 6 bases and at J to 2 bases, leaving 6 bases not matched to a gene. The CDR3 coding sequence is TGTGCCAGCAGAAGACAGGGCTTCAACTATGGCTACACCTTC. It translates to CASRRQGFNYGYTF.